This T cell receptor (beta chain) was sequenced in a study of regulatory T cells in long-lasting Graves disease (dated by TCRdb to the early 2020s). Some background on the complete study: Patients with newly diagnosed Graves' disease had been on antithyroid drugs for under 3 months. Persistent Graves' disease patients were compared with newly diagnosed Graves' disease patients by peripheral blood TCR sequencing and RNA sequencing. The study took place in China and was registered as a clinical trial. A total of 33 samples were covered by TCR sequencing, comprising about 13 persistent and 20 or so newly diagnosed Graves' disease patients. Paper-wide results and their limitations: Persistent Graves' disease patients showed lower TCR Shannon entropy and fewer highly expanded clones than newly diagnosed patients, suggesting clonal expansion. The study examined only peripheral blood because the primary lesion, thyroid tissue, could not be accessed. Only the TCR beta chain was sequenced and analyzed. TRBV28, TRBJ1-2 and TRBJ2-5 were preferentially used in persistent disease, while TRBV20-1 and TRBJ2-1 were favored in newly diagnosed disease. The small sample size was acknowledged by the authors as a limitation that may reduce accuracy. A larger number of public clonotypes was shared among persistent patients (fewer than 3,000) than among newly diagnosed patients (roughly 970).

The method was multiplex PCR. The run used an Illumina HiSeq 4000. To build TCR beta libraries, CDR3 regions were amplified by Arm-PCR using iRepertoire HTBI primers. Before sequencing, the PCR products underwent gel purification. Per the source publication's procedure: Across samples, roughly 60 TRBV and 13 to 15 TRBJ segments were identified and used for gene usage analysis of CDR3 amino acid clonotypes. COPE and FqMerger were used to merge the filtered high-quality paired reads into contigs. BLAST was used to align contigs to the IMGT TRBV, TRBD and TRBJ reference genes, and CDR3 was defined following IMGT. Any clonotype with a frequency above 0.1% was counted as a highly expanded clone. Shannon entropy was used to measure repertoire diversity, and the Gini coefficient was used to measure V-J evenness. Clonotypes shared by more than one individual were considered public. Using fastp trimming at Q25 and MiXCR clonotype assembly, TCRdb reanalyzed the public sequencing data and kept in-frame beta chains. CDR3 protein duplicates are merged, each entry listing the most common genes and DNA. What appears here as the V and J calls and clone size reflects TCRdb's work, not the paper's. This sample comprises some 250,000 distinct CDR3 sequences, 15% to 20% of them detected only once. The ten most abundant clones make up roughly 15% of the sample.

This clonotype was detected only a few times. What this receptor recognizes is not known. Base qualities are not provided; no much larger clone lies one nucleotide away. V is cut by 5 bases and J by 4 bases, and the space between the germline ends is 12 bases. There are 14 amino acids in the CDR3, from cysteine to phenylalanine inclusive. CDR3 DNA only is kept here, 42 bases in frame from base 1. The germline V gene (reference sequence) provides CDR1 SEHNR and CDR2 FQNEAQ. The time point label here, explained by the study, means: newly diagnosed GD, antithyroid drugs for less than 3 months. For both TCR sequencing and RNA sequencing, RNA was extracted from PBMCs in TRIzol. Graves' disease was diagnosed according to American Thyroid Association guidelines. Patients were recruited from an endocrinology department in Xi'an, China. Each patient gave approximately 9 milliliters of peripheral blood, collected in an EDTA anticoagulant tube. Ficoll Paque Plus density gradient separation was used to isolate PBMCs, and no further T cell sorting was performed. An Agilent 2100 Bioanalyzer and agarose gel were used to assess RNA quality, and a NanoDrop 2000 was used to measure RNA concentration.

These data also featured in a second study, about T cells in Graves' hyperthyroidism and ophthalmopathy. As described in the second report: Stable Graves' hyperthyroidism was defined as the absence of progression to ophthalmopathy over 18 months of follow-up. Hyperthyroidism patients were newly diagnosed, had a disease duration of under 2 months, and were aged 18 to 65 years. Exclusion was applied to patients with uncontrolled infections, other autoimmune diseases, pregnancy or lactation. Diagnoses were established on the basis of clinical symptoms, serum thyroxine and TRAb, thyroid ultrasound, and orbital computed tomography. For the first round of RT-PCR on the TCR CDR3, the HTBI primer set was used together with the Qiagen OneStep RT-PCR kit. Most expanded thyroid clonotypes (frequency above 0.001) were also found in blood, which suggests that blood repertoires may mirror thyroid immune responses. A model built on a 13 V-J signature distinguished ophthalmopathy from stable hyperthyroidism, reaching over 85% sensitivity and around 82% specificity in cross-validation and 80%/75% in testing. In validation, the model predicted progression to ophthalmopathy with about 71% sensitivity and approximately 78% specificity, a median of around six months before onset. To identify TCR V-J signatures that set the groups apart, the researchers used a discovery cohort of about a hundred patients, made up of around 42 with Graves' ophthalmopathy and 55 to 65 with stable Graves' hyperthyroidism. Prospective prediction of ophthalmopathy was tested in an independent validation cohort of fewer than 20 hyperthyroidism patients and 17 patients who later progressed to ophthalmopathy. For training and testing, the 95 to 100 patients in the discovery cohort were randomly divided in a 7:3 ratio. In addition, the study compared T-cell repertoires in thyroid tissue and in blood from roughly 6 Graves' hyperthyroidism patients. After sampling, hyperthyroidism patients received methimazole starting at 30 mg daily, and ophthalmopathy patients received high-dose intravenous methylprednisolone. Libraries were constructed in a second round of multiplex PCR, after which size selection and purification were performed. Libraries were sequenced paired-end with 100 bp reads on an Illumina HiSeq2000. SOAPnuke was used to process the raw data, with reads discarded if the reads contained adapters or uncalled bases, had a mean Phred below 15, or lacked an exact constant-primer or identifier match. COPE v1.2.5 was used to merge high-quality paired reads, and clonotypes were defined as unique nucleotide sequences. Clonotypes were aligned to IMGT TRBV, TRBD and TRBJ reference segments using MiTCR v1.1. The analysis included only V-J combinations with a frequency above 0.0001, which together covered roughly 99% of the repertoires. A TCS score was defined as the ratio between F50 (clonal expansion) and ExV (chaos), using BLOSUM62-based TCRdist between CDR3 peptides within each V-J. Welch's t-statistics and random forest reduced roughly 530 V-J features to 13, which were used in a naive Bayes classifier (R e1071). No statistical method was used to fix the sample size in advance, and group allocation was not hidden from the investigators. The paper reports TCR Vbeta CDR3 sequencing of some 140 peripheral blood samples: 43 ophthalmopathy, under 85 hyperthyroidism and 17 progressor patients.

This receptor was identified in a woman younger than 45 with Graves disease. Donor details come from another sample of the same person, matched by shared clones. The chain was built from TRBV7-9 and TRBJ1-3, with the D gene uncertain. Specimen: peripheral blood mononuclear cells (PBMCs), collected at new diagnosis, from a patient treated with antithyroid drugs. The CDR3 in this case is CASSLMASGNTIYF. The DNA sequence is TGTGCCAGCAGCCTCATGGCTTCCGGAAACACCATATATTTT. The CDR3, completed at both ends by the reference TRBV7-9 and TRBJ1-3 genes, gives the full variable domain DTGVSQNPRHKITKRGQNVTFRCDPISEHNRLYWYRQTLGQGPEFLTYFQNEAQLEKSRLLSDRFSAERPKGSFSTLEIQRTEQGDSAMYLCASSLMASGNTIYFGEGSWLTVV.